The clone carrying this T cell receptor (beta chain) showed up just a few times. TCRdb redid the calling of the 5' RACE reads with MiXCR, one entry per CDR3 protein. Altogether some 760,000 distinct CDR3 sequences are present, approximately 18% being singletons, with the ten largest covering roughly 14%. The record originates from a study of identical twins. Germline loops: CDR1 DFQATT, CDR2 SNEGSKA (reference sequence). This CDR3 comprises 14 residues. Trimming cost V 4 bases and J 7 bases; bases outside gene matches: 8. The sample was also reused in another study, on T cells expressing NK-cell markers. That report adds: Repertoire data for TCR beta were derived from sorted T cells (CD3+CD56+NKG2C+, CD3+CD56+NKG2C- and CD3+CD56-NKG2C+).

This chain uses TRBV20-1 with TRBJ1-5, with 9 bases that match TRBD1. The sequence came from a woman in her late teens or twenties in good health. Sequenced: PBMCs. The DNA for the CDR3 is TGCAGTGCTATAACAGGGGGCGAGGAACAGCCCCAGCATTTT. Protein: CSAITGGEEQPQHF.